These 17 T cell receptor beta chains were all obtained from the same sample, sequenced in a study of human T cells and chemical hapten exposure. Time point in this sample: patch test 2, 6 weeks after DPC sensitization. Treatment indicated: therapeutic diphenylcyclopropenone sensitization with weekly scalp DPC. A single record per CDR3 protein comes from TCRdb applying MiXCR to the RACE reads. The sample includes 330,000 or so distinct CDR3 sequences, about 6.9% of them seen just once. Sequences were derived from whole blood, sampled in connection with sensitization to the hapten diphenylcyclopropenone (DPC). These receptors originate from a young woman with alopecia areata. Some clones in this sample may be carry-over from other donors' samples.

The chain recombines TRBV28 with TRBJ2-7, with a tentative D call TRBD2 (6 bases). The CDR3 loop spans 14 amino acids. Germline CDR1 is MDHEN and CDR2 is SYDVKM. V was cut by 6 bases and J by 1 base, with 13 bases left in between. The CDR3 DNA reads as TGTGCCAGCAGCATGGGGGGAAGGTCCTACGAGCAGTACTTC. Its translation: CASSMGGRSYEQYF.

The DNA of the CDR3 is TGTGCCAGCAGTTTCGAGAGGCAAGAGACCCAGTACTTC. Translated: CASSFERQETQYF. The chain has TRBV12-3 or TRBV12-4 and TRBJ2-5, with D uncertain. CDR3 length: 13 amino acids. V was pared by 3 bases and J by 2 bases, with 7 bases between.

This clonotype was counted many times. The chain couples TRBV7-6 to TRBJ1-5; 7 positions match TRBD1. The CDR3 loop spans 17 amino acids. Germline assignment: CDR1 SGHVS and CDR2 FNYEAQ. The V segment lost 3 bases and the J segment 5 bases; nucleotides outside the gene matches: 13. The CDR3, as DNA: TGTGCCAGCAGCTTGGGAATTAGGGGGCGGAAAGATCAGCCCCAGCATTTT. Protein sequence: CASSLGIRGRKDQPQHF.

This clonotype was counted ten times or more. The rearrangement joins TRBV6-2 or TRBV6-3 to TRBJ2-5; 8 nucleotides agree with TRBD2. The CDR3 totals 15 residues. Germline CDR1 and CDR2: MNHEY and SVGEGT. Germline trimming cut 5 bases from V and 2 bases from J; bases unmatched to any gene: 7. CDR3: CASSKPRGGQETQYF. As DNA, the CDR3 is TGTGCCAGCAGTAAACCACGGGGGGGGCAAGAGACCCAGTACTTC.

This clonotype was observed a handful of times. V is TRBV9 and J is TRBJ1-6, with D possibly TRBD1 on 6 matching bases. V was cut by 1 base and J by 9 bases, with 17 bases left in between. Germline assignment: CDR1 SGDLS and CDR2 YYNGEE. The CDR3 totals 16 residues. CDR3 sequence: CASSVWSGGLVSPLHF. Here the CDR3 DNA reads TGTGCCAGCAGCGTATGGTCTGGGGGGCTTGTTTCACCCCTCCACTTT.

This clonotype was observed many times. This chain connects TRBV7-6 to TRBJ2-2; no firm D call. V lost 5 bases and J lost 4, with 11 bases in between. The CDR3 runs to 14 residues. CDR1 and CDR2 from the germline V gene are SGHVS and FNYEAQ. The CDR3 DNA reads as TGTGCCAGCAGCCCCATCCCATTCACCGGGGAGCTGTTTTTT. Translated: CASSPIPFTGELFF.

This clonotype came up a few times. V usage is TRBV4-2 and J usage is TRBJ1-5; D is ambiguous. The CDR3 is 14 residues long. Germline V lookup: CDR1 LGHNA, CDR2 YNFKEQ. V lost 5 bases to trimming and J lost 0 bases, with 8 bases between them. CDR3 bases: TGTGCCAGCAGCTACGGGATTAGCAATCAGCCCCAGCATTTT. It encodes CASSYGISNQPQHF.

This clonotype showed up many times. V gene TRBV6-5 combines with J gene TRBJ1-1, with unresolved D. V lost 4 bases and J lost 7, with 7 bases in between. CDR1 is MNHEY, CDR2 SVGAGI, per germline. The CDR3 is made up of 11 amino acids. The DNA for the CDR3 is TGTGCCAGCAGTTTAGGATATGAAGCTTTCTTT. It yields the protein CASSLGYEAFF.

This clonotype was observed at least ten times. The V gene is TRBV12-3 or TRBV12-4, the J gene TRBJ2-3; 16 bases match TRBD2. This CDR3 is 18 amino acids long. The V gene end was trimmed by 6 bases and the J gene end by 0 bases; junction bases not matched to a gene: 6. The CDR3 reads CASSLGLAGGPSTDTQYF. CDR3 DNA sequence: TGTGCCAGCAGCTTGGGACTAGCGGGGGGGCCTAGCACAGATACGCAGTATTTT.

This clonotype has a handful of counts. The chain uses TRBV24-1 and TRBJ2-3, with D unclear. Per the germline V gene, CDR1 is KGHDR and CDR2 is SFDVKD. V was cut by 4 bases and J by 2 bases, with 9 bases left in between. The CDR3 runs 14 residues. CDR3 residues: CATSERTSTDTQYF. The CDR3 bases are TGTGCCACCAGTGAGCGAACGTCCACAGATACGCAGTATTTT.

This chain links TRBV7-2 with TRBJ1-1, with a possible D match to TRBD1 (6 bases). The ends were cut back, 5 bases at V and 0 bases at J, with 16 bases in the middle. The CDR3 is made up of 16 amino acids. Germline-derived CDR1 and CDR2 are SGHTA and FQGNSA. CDR3 sequence reads: CASSQQGRQLNTEAFF. The CDR3 region has the DNA TGTGCCAGCAGCCAACAGGGCCGACAGTTGAACACTGAAGCTTTCTTT. The entire variable domain, with the rest obtained from reference TRBV7-2 and TRBJ1-1, is as follows: GAGVSQSPSNKVTEKGKDVELRCDPISGHTALYWYRQSLGQGLEFLIYFQGNSAPDKSGLPSDRFSAERTGGSVSTLTIQRTQQEDSAVYLCASSQQGRQLNTEAFFGQGTRLTVV.

This clonotype has a count of ten or more. V gene TRBV6-6 combines with J gene TRBJ2-7, with D perhaps matching TRBD1 (6 bases). V was shortened by 2 bases and J by 1 base, with 18 bases between the two germline ends. CDR1 is MNHNY and CDR2 is SVGAGI in the germline V gene (reference sequence). CDR3 size: 17 residues. CDR3 DNA sequence: TGTGCCAGCAGTTACCCTCCCCTACCGGGACATTCCTACGAGCAGTACTTC. Its translation is CASSYPPLPGHSYEQYF.

This clonotype was seen repeatedly, ten times or more. This chain uses TRBV12-3 or TRBV12-4 with TRBJ1-1; possible D gene TRBD1, 6 bases. Trimming removed 3 bases at V and 3 bases at J, with 8 bases between. The CDR3 has 13 amino acids. CDR3 nucleotides: TGTGCCAGCAGTTTTGGACAGTACACTGAAGCTTTCTTT. It yields the protein CASSFGQYTEAFF.

This clonotype was recorded at least ten times. This chain connects TRBV6-6 to TRBJ1-1, with 10 positions matching TRBD1. Germline V CDR1 and CDR2: MNHNY, SVGAGI (reference sequence). V shed 3 bases, J shed 6 bases, and the junction held 7 bases outside the gene matches. This CDR3 comprises 15 residues. The CDR3 loop is CASSYRDRGPAEAFF. CDR3 in DNA: TGTGCCAGCAGTTATCGTGACAGGGGGCCTGCTGAAGCTTTCTTT.

This clonotype has a count of ten or more. The CDR3 is CASSQNGVSGANVLTF. In nucleotides, the CDR3 is TGTGCCAGCAGCCAAAACGGGGTCTCTGGGGCCAACGTCCTGACTTTC. The chain carries TRBV3-1 and TRBJ2-6, with D possibly TRBD2 on 5 matching bases. The CDR3 loop spans 16 amino acids. The V end lost 2 bases, the J end lost 0 bases, and 8 bases lay between the germline ends. Looked up from germline, CDR1 is LGHDT and CDR2 is YNNKEL (reference sequence). Full variable domain (remainder filled in from reference TRBV3-1 and TRBJ2-6): DTAVSQTPKYLVTQMGNDKSIKCEQNLGHDTMYWYKQDSKKFLKIMFSYNNKELIINETVPNRFSPKSPDKAHLNLHINSLELGDSAVYFCASSQNGVSGANVLTFGAGSRLTVL.

This chain joins TRBV3-1 and TRBJ1-6; D not certain. Trimming shortened V by 3 bases and J by 8 bases, and 8 bases separated the two germline ends. The CDR3 sequence is 13 residues long. Per germline, CDR1 LGHDT and CDR2 YNNKEL (reference sequence). The CDR3 bases are TGTGCCAGCAGCCAGGCCCTTTATTCACCCCTCCACTTT. Its translation: CASSQALYSPLHF.

The gene calls are TRBV9 and TRBJ1-3, with D perhaps TRBD1 (5 bases). V lost 3 bases to trimming and J lost 0 bases, with 13 bases between them. This CDR3 has 16 amino acids. The germline gives CDR1 SGDLS, CDR2 YYNGEE. CDR3 in DNA: TGTGCCAGCAGCGGGCGCGGGGCAGGCTCTGGAAACACCATATATTTT. As protein: CASSGRGAGSGNTIYF. Full variable domain (rest looked up from reference TRBV9 and TRBJ1-3): DSGVTQTPKHLITATGQRVTLRCSPRSGDLSVYWYQQSLDQGLQFLIQYYNGEERAKGNILERFSAQQFPDLHSELNLSSLELGDSALYFCASSGRGAGSGNTIYFGEGSWLTVV.